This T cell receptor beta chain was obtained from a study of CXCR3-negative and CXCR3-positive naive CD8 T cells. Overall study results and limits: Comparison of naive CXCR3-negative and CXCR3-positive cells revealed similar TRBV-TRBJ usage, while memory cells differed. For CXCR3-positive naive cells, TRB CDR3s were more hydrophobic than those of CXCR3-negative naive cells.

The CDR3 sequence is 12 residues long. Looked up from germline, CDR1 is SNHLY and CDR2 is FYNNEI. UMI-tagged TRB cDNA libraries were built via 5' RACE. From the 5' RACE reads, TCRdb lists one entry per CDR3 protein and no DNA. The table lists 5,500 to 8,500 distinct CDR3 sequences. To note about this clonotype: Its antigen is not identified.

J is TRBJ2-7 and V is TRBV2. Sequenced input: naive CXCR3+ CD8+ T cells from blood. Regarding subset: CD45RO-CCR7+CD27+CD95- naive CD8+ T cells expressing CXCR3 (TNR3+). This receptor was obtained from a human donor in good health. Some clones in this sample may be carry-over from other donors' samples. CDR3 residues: CASSEGRIEQYF.